The source of this T cell receptor beta chain is a study of T-cell reconstitution after alpha-beta-depleted transplantation in children. V was clipped by 2 bases and J by 1 base; unmatched bases: 24. CDR3 length: 23 residues. Germline CDR1 reads GTSNPN; CDR2 reads SVGIG (reference sequence). A library of TCRbeta sequences, prepared with unique molecular identifiers, was generated. TCRdb re-analysed the PCR reads in MiXCR, keeping a single row per CDR3 protein. The sample comprises about 610,000 distinct CDR3 sequences, 10% of which are singletons, and 4% to 5% rests with the top ten. The receptor comes from a human donor who donated a stem cell graft to a child with acute myeloid leukemia. The rearrangement joins TRBV30 to TRBJ2-1; 12 positions match TRBD1. The input for sequencing was PBMCs from the stem cell graft donor, taken from the stem cell graft. CDR3: CAWSTLGQGASLTTGSSYNEQFF. In nucleotides, the CDR3 is TGTGCCTGGAGTACCCTGGGACAGGGGGCCTCACTCACTACCGGGAGTTCCTACAATGAGCAGTTCTTC.